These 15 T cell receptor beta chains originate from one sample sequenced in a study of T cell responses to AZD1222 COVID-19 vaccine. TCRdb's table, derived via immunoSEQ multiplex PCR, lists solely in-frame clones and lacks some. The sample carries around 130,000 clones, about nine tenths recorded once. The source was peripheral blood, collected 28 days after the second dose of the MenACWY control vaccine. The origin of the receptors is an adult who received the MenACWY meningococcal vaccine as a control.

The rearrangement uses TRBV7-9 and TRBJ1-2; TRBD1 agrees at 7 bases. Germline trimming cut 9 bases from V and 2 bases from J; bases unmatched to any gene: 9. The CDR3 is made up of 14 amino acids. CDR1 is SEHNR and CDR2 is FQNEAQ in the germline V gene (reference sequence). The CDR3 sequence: CASQRDRENYGYTF. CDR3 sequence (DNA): TGTGCCAGTCAGAGAGACAGGGAGAACTATGGCTACACCTTC.

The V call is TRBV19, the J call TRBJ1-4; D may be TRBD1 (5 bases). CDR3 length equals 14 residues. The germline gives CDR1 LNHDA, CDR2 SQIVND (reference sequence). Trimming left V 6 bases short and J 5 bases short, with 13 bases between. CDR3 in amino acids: CASRGLGGNEKLFF. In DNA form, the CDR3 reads TGTGCCAGTAGGGGTCTGGGGGGAAATGAAAAACTGTTTTTT.

DNA of the CDR3: TGTGCCAGCAGCCCGGTGTCAAGCGGCACAGATACGCAGTATTTT. It translates to CASSPVSSGTDTQYF. The chain joins TRBV7-2 to TRBJ2-3; D is unclear. Trimming pared 5 bases from V and 1 base from J, leaving 13 bases between. The germline V gene encodes CDR1 SGHTA and CDR2 FQGNSA. The CDR3 totals 15 residues.

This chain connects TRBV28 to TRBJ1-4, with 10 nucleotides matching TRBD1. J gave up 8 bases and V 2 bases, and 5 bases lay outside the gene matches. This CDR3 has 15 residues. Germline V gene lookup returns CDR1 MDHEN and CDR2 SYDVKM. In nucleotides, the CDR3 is TGTGCCAGCAGTTTACAGGGGACAGGGGAGGAAAAACTGTTTTTT. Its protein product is CASSLQGTGEEKLFF.

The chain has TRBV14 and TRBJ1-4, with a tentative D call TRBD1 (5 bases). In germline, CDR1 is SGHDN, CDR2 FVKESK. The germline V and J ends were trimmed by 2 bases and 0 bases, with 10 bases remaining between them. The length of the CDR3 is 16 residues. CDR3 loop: CASSQLDRATNEKLFF. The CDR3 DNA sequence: TGTGCCAGCAGCCAACTCGACAGAGCAACTAATGAAAAACTGTTTTTT.

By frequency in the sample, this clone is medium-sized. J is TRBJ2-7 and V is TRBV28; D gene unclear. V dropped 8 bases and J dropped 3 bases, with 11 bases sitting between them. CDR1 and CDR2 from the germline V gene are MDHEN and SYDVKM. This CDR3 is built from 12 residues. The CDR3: CASGYSDYEQYF. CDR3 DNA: TGTGCCAGCGGTTACAGTGACTACGAGCAGTACTTC.

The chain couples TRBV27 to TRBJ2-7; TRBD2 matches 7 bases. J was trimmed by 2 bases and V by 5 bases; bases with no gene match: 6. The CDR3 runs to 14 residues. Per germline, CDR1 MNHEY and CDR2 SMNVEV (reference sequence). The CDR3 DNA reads TGTGCCAGCAGTATGCGGGAGTCGCCCTACGAGCAGTACTTC. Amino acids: CASSMRESPYEQYF.

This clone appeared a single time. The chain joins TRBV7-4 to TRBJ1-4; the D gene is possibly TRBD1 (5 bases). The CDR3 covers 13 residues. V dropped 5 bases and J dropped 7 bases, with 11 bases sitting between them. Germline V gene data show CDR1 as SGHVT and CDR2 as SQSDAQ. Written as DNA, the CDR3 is TGTGCCAGCAGCGGGAGGCAGGGTGAAAAACTGTTTTTT. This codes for CASSGRQGEKLFF. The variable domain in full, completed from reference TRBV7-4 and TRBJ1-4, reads GAGVSQSPRYKVAKRGRDVALRCDSISGHVTLYWYRQTLGQGSEVLTYSQSDAQRDKSGRPSGRFSAERPERSVSTLKIQRTEQGDSAVYLCASSGRQGEKLFFGSGTQLSVL.

The CDR3 protein is CASSLINELENLGRANYGYTF. DNA for the CDR3: TGTGCCAGCAGTTTAATTAATGAGCTGGAAAACCTGGGCAGGGCGAACTATGGCTACACCTTC. The V call is TRBV27, the J call TRBJ1-2; D perhaps matches TRBD1 (5 bases). Germline CDR1 is MNHEY and CDR2 is SMNVEV (reference sequence). The CDR3 totals 21 residues. V was trimmed by 2 bases and J by 2 bases, leaving 30 bases between them.

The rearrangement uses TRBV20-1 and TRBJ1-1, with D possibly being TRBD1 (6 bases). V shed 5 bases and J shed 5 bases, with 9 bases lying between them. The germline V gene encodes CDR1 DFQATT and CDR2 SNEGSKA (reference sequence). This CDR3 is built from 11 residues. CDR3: CSASRGTEAFF. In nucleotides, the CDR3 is TGCAGTGCTTCGAGGGGGACTGAAGCTTTCTTT.

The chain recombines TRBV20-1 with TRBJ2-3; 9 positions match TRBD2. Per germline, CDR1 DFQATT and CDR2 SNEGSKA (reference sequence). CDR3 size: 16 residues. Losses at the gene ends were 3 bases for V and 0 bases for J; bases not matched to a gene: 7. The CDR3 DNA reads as TGCAGTGCTAGTGGGGTAGCGGGGGTTAGCACAGATACGCAGTATTTT. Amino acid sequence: CSASGVAGVSTDTQYF.

CDR3 sequence reads: CASSPSSGSTHEQYF. Here the CDR3 DNA reads TGTGCCAGCAGCCCTTCAAGCGGGAGTACCCACGAGCAGTACTTC. The rearrangement uses TRBV27 and TRBJ2-7; TRBD2 agrees at 8 bases. The CDR3 consists of 15 residues. Germline V gene sequence: CDR1 MNHEY, CDR2 SMNVEV (reference sequence). The J segment lost 5 bases and the V segment lost 6 bases, leaving 12 bases of the junction unmatched.

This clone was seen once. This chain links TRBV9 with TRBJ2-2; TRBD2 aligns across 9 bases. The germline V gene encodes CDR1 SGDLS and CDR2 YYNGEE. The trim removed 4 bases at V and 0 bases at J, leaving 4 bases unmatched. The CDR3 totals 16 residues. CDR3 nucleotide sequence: TGTGCCAGCAGCACTATAGCGGGAGCGAACACCGGGGAGCTGTTTTTT. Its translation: CASSTIAGANTGELFF.

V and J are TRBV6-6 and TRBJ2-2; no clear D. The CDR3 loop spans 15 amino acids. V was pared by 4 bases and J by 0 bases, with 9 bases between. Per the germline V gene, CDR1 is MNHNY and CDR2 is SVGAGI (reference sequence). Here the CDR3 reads CASSSGVANTGELFF. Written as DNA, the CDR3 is TGTGCCAGCAGTTCAGGAGTCGCGAACACCGGGGAGCTGTTTTTT.

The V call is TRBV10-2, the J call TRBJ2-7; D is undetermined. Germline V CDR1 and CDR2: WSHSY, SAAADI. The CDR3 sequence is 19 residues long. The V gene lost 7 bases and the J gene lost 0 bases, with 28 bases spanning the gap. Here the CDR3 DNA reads TGCGCCAGCAAGTGCCTAGGATGGAGAGGCAGCAAAAGCTCCTACGAGCAGTACGTC. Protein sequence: CASKCLGWRGSKSSYEQYV.